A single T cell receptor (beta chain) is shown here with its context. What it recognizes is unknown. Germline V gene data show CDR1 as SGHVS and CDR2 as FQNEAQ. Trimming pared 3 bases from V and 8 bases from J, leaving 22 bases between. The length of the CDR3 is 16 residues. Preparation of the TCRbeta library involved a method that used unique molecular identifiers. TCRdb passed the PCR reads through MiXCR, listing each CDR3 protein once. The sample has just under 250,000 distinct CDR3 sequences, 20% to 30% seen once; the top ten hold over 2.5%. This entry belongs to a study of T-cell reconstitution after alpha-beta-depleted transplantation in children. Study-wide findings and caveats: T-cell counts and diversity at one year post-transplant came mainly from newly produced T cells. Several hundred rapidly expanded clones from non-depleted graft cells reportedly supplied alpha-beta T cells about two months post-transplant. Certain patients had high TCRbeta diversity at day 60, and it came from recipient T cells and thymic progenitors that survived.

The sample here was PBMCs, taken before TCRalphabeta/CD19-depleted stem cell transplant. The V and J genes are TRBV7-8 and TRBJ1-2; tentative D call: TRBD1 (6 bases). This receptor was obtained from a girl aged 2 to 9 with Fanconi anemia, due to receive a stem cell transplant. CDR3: CASSFSIWMGGSGYTF. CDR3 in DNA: TGTGCCAGCAGCTTCAGTATTTGGATGGGGGGCAGCGGCTACACCTTC.